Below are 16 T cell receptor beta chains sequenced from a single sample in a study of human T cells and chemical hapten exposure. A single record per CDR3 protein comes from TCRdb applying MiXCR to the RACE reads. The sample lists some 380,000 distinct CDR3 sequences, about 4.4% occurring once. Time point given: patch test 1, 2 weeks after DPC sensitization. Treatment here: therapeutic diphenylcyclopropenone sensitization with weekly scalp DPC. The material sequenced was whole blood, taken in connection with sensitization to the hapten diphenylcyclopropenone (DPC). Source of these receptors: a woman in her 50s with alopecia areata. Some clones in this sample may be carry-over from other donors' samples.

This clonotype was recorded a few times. CDR3 nucleotide sequence: TGTGCCTGGGCTACAGGGGGCTCTGGAAACACCATATATTTT. The encoded protein is CAWATGGSGNTIYF. The gene calls are TRBV30 and TRBJ1-3; TRBD1 matches 8 bases. The germline CDR1 and CDR2 sequences are GTSNPN and SVGIG (reference sequence). The CDR3 contains 14 residues. Trimming removed 5 bases from V and 0 bases from J; junction bases left unmatched: 3.

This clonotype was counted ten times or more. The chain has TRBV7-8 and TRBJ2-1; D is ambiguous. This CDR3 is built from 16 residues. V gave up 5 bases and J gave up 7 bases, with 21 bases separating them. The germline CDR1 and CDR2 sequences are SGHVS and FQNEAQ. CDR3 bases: TGTGCCAGCAGCGTAGTGAGCGCCTCACCAGTGAATGAGCAGTTCTTC. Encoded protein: CASSVVSASPVNEQFF.

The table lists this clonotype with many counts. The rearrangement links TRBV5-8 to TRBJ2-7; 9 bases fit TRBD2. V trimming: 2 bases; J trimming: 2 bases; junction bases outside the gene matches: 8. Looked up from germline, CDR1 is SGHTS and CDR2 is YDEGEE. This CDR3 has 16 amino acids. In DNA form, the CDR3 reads TGTGCCAGCAGCTTACGGGGCGGGAGGGCGACCTACGAGCAGTACTTC. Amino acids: CASSLRGGRATYEQYF.

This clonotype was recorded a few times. Here the CDR3 reads CASSRELGNNQPQHF. The DNA for the CDR3 is TGTGCCAGCAGCAGAGAGTTAGGTAACAATCAGCCCCAGCATTTT. The chain is built from TRBV3-1 and TRBJ1-5; unclear D gene. Trimming stripped 5 bases from V and 3 bases from J, with 14 bases between. CDR1 and CDR2 from the germline V gene are LGHDT and YNNKEL (reference sequence). The CDR3 consists of 15 residues.

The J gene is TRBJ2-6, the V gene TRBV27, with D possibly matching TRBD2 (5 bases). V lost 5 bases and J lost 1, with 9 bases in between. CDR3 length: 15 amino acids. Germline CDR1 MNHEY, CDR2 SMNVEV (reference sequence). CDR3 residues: CASSRSGSGANVLTF. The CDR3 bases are TGTGCCAGCAGTCGGAGCGGTTCTGGGGCCAACGTCCTGACTTTC.

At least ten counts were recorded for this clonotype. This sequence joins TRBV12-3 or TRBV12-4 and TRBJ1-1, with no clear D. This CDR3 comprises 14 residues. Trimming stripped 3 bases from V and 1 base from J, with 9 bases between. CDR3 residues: CASSFYAWNTEAFF. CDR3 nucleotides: TGTGCCAGCAGTTTTTATGCTTGGAACACTGAAGCTTTCTTT.

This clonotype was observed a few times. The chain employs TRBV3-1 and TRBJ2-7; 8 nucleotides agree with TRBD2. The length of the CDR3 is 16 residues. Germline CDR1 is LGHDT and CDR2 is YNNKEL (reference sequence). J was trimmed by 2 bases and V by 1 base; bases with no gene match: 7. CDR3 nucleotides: TGTGCCAGCAGCCAAGTTGCGGGGGGTACGACCTACGAGCAGTACTTC. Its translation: CASSQVAGGTTYEQYF.

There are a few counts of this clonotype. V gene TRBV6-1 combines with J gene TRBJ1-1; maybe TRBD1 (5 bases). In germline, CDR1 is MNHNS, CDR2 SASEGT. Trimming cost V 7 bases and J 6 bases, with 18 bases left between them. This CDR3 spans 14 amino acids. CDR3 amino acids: CASTTDKPRAEAFF. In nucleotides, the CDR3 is TGTGCCAGCACTACGGACAAGCCGAGGGCTGAAGCTTTCTTT.

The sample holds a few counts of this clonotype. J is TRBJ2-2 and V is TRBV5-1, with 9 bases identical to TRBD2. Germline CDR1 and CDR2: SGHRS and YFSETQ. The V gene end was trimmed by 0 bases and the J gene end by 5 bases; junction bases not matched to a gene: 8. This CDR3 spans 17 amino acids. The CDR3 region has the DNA TGCGCCAGCAGCTTGGATCCGGGACTAGCCGGGACCGGGGAGCTGTTTTTT. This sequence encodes CASSLDPGLAGTGELFF.

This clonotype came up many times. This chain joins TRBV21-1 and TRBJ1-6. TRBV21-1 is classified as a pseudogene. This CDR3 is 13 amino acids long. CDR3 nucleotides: TGTGCCAGCAGCCTGGGAAGGGCCTCACCCCTCCACTTT. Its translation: CASSLGRASPLHF.

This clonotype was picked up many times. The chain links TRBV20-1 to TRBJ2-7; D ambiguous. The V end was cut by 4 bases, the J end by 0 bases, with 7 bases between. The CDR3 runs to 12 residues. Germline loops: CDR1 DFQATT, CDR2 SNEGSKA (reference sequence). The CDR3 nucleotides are TGCAGTGCTACCACCAGCTCCTACGAGCAGTACTTC. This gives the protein CSATTSSYEQYF.

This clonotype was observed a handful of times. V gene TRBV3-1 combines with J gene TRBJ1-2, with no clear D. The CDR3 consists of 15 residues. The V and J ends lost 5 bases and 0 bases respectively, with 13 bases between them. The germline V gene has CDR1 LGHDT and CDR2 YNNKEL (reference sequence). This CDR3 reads CASSTTRGANYGYTF. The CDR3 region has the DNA TGTGCCAGCAGCACCACCCGGGGTGCTAACTATGGCTACACCTTC.

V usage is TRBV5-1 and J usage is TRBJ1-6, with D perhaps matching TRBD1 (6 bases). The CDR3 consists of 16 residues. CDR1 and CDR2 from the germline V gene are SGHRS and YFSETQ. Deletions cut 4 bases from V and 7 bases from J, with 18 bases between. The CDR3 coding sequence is TGCGCCAGCAGCCCCGACCCGACAGGAGGCAATTCACCCCTCCACTTT. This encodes CASSPDPTGGNSPLHF.

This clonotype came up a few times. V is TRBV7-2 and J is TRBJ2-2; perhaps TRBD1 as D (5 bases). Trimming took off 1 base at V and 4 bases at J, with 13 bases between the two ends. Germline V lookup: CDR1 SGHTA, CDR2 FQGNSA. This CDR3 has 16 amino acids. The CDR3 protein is CASSLDQGSRTGELFF. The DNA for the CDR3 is TGTGCCAGCAGCTTAGATCAGGGATCCCGCACCGGGGAGCTGTTTTTT. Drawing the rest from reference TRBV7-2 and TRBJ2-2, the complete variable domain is GAGVSQSPSNKVTEKGKDVELRCDPISGHTALYWYRQSLGQGLEFLIYFQGNSAPDKSGLPSDRFSAERTGGSVSTLTIQRTQQEDSAVYLCASSLDQGSRTGELFFGEGSRLTVL.

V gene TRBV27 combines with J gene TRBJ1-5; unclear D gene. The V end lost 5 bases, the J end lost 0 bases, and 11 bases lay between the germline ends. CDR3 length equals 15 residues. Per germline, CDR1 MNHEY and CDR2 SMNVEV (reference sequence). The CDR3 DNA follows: TGTGCCAGCAGTCTTGACAATTATAGCAATCAGCCCCAGCATTTT. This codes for CASSLDNYSNQPQHF.

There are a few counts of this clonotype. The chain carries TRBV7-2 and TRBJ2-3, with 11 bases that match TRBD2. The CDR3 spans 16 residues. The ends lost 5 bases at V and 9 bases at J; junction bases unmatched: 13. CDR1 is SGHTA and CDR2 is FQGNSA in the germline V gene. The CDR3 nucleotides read TGTGCCAGCAGCCCTACTAGCGGGGGTCCTCGGGACACGCAGTATTTT. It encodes CASSPTSGGPRDTQYF.